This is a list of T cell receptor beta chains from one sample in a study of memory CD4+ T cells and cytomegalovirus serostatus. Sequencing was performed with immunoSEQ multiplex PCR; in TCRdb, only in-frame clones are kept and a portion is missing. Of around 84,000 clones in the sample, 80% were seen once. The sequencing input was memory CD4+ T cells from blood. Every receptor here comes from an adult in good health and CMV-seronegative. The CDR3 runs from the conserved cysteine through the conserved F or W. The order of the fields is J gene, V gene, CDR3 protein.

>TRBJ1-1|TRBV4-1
CASRTHTTGMNTEAFF
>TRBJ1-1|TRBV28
CASSPPGRGNTEAFF
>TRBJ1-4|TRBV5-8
CASSLGQPNEKLFF
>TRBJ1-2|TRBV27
CASSFYRGVWYGYTF
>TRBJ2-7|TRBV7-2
CASSLRQGFYEQYF
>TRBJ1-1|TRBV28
CASSAPPGNTEAFF
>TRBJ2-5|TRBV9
CASTLMPGQGGETQYF
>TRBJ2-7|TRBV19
CASSLQGRFYEQYF
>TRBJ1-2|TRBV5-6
CASSLEQGQFFTF
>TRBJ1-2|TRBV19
CASSRTGYGYTF
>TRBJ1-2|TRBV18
CASSAREDYGYTF
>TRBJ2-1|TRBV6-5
CASRQSGTVVNEQFF
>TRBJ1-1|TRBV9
CASSVQGTEAFF
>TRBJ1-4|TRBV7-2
CASSSVGEKLFF
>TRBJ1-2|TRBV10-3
CAIIGLQGYGYTF
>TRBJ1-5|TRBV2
CASSRQGQGNQPQHF
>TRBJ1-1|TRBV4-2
CASSQARQGGGTEAFF
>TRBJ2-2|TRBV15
CATSRDSGTGGSTGELFF
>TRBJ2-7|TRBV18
CASSPKGQGAYEQYF
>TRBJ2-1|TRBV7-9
CASSLDLAGGYSYNEQFF
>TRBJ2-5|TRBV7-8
CASSLETAARETQYF
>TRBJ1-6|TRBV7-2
CASSAGWNSPLHF
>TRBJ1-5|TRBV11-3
CASSLAPATGDYNQPQHF
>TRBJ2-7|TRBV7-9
CASSWGLAGGLYEQYF
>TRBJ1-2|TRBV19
CASSMGLKRTVTF
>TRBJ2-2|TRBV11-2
CASSLAGSAGELFF
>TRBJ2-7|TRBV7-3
CASSYHGGGSYEQYF
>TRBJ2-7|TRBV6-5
CATGGDREGEQYF
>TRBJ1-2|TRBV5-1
CASSLARTGGHGYTF
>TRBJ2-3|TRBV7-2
CASSLGGQGYF
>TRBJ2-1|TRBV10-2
CASSGGNEQFF
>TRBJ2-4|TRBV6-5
CASSPDRERIQYF
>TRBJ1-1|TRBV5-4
CASSQGNRGMNTEAFF
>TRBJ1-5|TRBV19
CASSITGTGGNQPQHF
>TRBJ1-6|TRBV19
CATRGSRDNSPLHF
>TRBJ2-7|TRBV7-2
CASSLTGGASPSEQYF
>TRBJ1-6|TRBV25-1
CASSGGTYTYPLHF
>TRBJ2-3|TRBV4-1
CASSQAGWTSGGTDTQYF
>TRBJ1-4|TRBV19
CASSNTAGEHEKLFF
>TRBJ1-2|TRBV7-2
CASSLDRAPGGGYTF
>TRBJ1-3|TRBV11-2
CASSLGSPGNTIYF
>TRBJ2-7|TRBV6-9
CASNVRDARDSALHEQYF